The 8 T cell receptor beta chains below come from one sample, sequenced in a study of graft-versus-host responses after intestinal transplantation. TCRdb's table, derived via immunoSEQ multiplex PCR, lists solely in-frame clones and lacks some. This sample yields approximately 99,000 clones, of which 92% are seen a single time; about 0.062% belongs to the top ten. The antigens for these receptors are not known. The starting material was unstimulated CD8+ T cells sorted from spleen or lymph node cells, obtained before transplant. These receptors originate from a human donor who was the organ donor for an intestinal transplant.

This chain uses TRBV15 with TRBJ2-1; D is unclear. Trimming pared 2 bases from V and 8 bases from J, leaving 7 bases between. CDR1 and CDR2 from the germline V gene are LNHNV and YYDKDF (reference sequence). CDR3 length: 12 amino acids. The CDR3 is CATSRLADEQFF. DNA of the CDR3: TGTGCCACCAGCAGATTGGCGGATGAGCAGTTCTTC. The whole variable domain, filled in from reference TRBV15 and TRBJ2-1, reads DAMVIQNPRYQVTQFGKPVTLSCSQTLNHNVMYWYQQKSSQAPKLLFHYYDKDFNNEADTPDNFQSRRPNTSFCFLDIRSPGLGDTAMYLCATSRLADEQFFGPGTRLTVL.

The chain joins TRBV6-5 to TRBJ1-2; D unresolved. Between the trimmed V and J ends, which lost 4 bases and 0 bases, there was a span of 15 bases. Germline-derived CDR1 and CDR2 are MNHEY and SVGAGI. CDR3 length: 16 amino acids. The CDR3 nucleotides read TGTGCCAGCAGTTTGGCCCCTGGGCAGGCTAACTATGGCTACACCTTC. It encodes CASSLAPGQANYGYTF.

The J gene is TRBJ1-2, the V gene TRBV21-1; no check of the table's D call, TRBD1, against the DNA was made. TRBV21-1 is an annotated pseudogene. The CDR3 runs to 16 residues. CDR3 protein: CASPKSPGTGHLGYTF. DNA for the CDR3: TGTGCCAGCCCCAAAAGTCCCGGGACAGGGCACTTGGGCTACACCTTC.

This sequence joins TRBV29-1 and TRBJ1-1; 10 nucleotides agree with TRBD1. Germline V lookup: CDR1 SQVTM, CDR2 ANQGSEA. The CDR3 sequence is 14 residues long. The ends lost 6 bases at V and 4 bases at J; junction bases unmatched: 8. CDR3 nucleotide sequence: TGCAGCGTAGATGCTTGGACAGGGGGCACTGAAGCTTTCTTT. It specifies CSVDAWTGGTEAFF.

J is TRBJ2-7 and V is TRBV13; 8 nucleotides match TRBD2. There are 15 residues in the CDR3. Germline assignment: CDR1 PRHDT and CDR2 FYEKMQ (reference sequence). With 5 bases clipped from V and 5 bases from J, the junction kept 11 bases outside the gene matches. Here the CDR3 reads CASSALRGGYHEQYF. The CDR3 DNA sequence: TGTGCCAGCAGCGCCCTACGGGGGGGCTATCACGAGCAGTACTTC.

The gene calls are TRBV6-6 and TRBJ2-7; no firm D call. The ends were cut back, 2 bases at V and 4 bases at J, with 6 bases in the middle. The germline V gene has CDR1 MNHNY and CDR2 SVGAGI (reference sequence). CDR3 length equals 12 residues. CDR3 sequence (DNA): TGTGCCAGCAGTTACCCTACTTACGAGCAGTACTTC. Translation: CASSYPTYEQYF.

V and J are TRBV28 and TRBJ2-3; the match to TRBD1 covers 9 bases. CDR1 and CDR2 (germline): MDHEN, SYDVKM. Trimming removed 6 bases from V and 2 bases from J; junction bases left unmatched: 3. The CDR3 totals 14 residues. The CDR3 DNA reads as TGTGCCAGCAGAGGGACAGGGAACACAGATACGCAGTATTTT. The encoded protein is CASRGTGNTDTQYF.

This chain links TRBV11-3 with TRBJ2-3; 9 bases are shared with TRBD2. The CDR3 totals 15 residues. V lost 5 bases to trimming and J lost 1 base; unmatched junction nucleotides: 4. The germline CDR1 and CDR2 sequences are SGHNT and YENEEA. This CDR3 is CASSPRTSGTDTQYF. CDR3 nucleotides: TGTGCCAGCAGCCCACGGACTAGCGGCACAGATACGCAGTATTTT.